This T cell receptor beta chain came from a study of CD8+ T cells in alopecia areata. Peripheral blood and lesional scalp punch biopsies were taken from alopecia areata patients. RNA was extracted and reverse transcribed into cDNA as the sequencing template. Clones were sequenced by immunoSEQ multiplex PCR, and TCRdb holds only the in-frame ones, with some missing. In the table there are tens of thousands of clones, approximately 43% of which are singletons. V lost 5 bases to trimming and J lost 0 bases, with 8 bases between them. This CDR3 is 13 amino acids long. Germline CDR1 is SQVTM and CDR2 is ANQGSEA.

The specimen was CD8+ T cells sorted from blood, collected at week 0. The V gene is TRBV29-1, the J gene TRBJ2-1; tentative D call: TRBD1 (6 bases). This TCR was recovered from a human donor with alopecia areata. CDR3 bases: TGCAGCGTTAGAGGGGGCTCCTACAATGAGCAGTTCTTC. Translating it yields CSVRGGSYNEQFF.